The 11 T cell receptor beta chains presented below share a single source sample, sequenced in a study of cytomegalovirus exposure and HLA in healthy donors. PCR used 60 Vbeta primers and 13 Jbeta primers. Sequenced by immunoSEQ multiplex PCR; TCRdb stores in-frame clones only, minus some. The table shows approximately 120,000 clones, with 77% occurring only once. Sequencing was done on a sample of PBMCs. The receptor set was obtained from a man aged 40-55 years in good health and CMV-seropositive.

This clone was counted once. The chain carries TRBV6-6 and TRBJ2-3; TRBD1 aligns across 8 bases. V was pared by 5 bases and J by 2 bases, with 6 bases of the junction left unmatched. CDR1 and CDR2 from the germline V gene are MNHNY and SVGAGI (reference sequence). This CDR3 has 15 amino acids. CDR3 bases: TGTGCCAGCAGTCTCGGACAGGGCAACACAGATACGCAGTATTTT. Amino acids: CASSLGQGNTDTQYF.

This clone was found a few times. At one end, the junction sequence differs from germline, possibly due to a read error. The chain has TRBV7-7 and TRBJ2-5, with a possible D match to TRBD2 (7 bases). Germline V gives CDR1 SSHAT, CDR2 FNYEAQ (reference sequence). The length of the CDR3 is 15 residues. The CDR3 DNA follows: TGTGCTAGCAGCTTAGGGGGAGGGGGACAAGAGACCCAGTACTTC. Translation gives CASSLGGGGQETQYF.

This chain connects TRBV7-9 to TRBJ2-7; 8 bases agree with TRBD2. CDR3 size: 13 residues. Germline CDR1 reads SEHNR; CDR2 reads FQNEAQ (reference sequence). V lost 2 bases, J lost 5 bases, and 2 bases stayed unmatched. The CDR3 sequence is CASSLRAGDEQYF. The CDR3 coding sequence is TGTGCCAGCAGCTTAAGAGCGGGGGACGAGCAGTACTTC.

This rearrangement joins TRBV9 to TRBJ1-2, with D tentatively TRBD1 (5 bases). Per the germline V gene, CDR1 is SGDLS and CDR2 is YYNGEE. The V gene lost 1 base and the J gene lost 1 base, with 5 bases spanning the gap. This CDR3 contains 13 residues. The CDR3 here is CASSVQGNYGYTF. CDR3 sequence (DNA): TGTGCCAGCAGCGTACAGGGTAACTATGGCTACACCTTC.

In DNA, the CDR3 is TGCAGCGTTGAAGGAAGGGGAACCCTCATGGATGAGCAGTTCTTC. Translated, it gives CSVEGRGTLMDEQFF. The genes are TRBV29-1 and TRBJ2-1; D may be TRBD1 (5 bases). CDR1 SQVTM and CDR2 ANQGSEA come from the germline V gene. V gave up 1 base and J gave up 8 bases, with 18 bases separating them. The CDR3 extends over 15 amino acids.

As for this clone: At one end the junction does not follow the germline gene, possibly because of a read error. The V and J genes are TRBV19 and TRBJ2-6; 9 bases are a match to TRBD1. From germline, CDR1 is LNHDA and CDR2 SQIVND (reference sequence). CDR3 length: 13 residues. CDR3 in DNA: TGTGCCAGTAGTTGGGACAGGGCCAACGGCCTGACTTTC. Amino acids: CASSWDRANGLTF.

The V and J genes are TRBV27 and TRBJ1-6; TRBD1 agrees at 7 bases. Germline V gene sequence: CDR1 MNHEY, CDR2 SMNVEV (reference sequence). There are 14 residues in the CDR3. V was pared by 4 bases and J by 4 bases, with 1 base of the junction left unmatched. The CDR3 region is CASSSTGYNSPLHF. CDR3 sequence (DNA): TGTGCCAGCAGTTCGACAGGGTATAATTCACCCCTCCACTTT.

With respect to this clone: Other nucleotide sequences in the sample specify the same CDR3. This chain joins TRBV9 and TRBJ1-3; no reliable D call. The CDR3 extends over 15 amino acids. The V gene's germline CDR1 is SGDLS and CDR2 YYNGEE. V lost 0 bases to trimming and J lost 4 bases, with 11 bases between them. CDR3 amino acids: CASSVGYGGGNTIYF. The CDR3, as DNA: TGTGCCAGCAGCGTAGGTTACGGCGGGGGAAACACCATATATTTT. The variable domain in full, with the rest retrieved from reference TRBV9 and TRBJ1-3, is DSGVTQTPKHLITATGQRVTLRCSPRSGDLSVYWYQQSLDQGLQFLIQYYNGEERAKGNILERFSAQQFPDLHSELNLSSLELGDSALYFCASSVGYGGGNTIYFGEGSWLTVV.

This rearrangement joins TRBV27 to TRBJ1-2; unclear D gene. This CDR3 region has 13 residues. CDR1 is MNHEY, CDR2 SMNVEV, per germline (reference sequence). Trimming cost V 0 bases and J 8 bases, with 10 bases left between them. The CDR3 DNA sequence: TGTGCCAGCAGTTTATCCGGAGATTACGGCTACACCTTC. Translation: CASSLSGDYGYTF.

The chain recombines TRBV28 with TRBJ1-4; possible D gene TRBD1, 5 bases. The CDR3 spans 15 residues. Between the trimmed V and J ends, which lost 7 bases and 0 bases, there was a span of 12 bases. Per the germline V gene, CDR1 is MDHEN and CDR2 is SYDVKM. The CDR3 is CASTPGGATNEKLFF. The DNA for the CDR3 is TGTGCCAGCACTCCGGGGGGGGCAACTAATGAAAAACTGTTTTTT.

The chain combines TRBV4-3 with TRBJ2-1; the D gene is possibly TRBD2 (7 bases). Trimming stripped 0 bases from V and 8 bases from J, with 17 bases between. The CDR3 covers 16 residues. From germline, CDR1 is LGHNA and CDR2 YSLEER. The CDR3 sequence is CASSQDSGGTRDEQFF. The CDR3 coding sequence is TGCGCCAGCAGCCAAGATTCGGGGGGCACCAGGGATGAGCAGTTCTTC.